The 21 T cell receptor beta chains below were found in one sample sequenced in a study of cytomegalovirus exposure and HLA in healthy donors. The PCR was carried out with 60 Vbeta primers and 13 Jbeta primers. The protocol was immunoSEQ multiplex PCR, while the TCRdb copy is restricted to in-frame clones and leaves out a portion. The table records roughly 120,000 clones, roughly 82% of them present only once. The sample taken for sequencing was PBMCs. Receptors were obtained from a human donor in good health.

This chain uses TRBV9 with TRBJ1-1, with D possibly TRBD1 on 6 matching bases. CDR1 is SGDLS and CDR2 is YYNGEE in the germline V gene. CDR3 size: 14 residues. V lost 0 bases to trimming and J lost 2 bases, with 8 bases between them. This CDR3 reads CASSVEGDNTEAFF. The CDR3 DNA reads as TGTGCCAGCAGCGTAGAGGGGGACAACACTGAAGCTTTCTTT.

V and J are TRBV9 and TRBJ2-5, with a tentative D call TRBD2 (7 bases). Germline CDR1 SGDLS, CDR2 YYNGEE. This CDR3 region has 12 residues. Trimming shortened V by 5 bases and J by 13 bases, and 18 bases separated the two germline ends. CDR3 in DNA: TGTGCCAGCAGTGGGAGGGGGGGACACCCGTACTTC. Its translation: CASSGRGGHPYF. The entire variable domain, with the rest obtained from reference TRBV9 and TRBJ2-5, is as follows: DSGVTQTPKHLITATGQRVTLRCSPRSGDLSVYWYQQSLDQGLQFLIQYYNGEERAKGNILERFSAQQFPDLHSELNLSSLELGDSALYFCASSGRGGHPYFGPGTRLLVL.

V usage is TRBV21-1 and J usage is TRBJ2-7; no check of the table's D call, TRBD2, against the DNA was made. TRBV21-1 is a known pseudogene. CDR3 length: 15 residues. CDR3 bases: TGTGCCAGCAGCAAAGAGGGAGGAAAGGGGAACGAGCAGTACTTC. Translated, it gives CASSKEGGKGNEQYF.

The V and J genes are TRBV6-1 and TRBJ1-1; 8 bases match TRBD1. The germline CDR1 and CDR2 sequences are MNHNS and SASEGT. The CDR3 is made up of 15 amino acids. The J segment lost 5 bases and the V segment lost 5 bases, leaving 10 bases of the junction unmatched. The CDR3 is CASSKLSRGQTEAFF. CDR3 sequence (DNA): TGTGCCAGCAGTAAACTCAGCAGGGGGCAAACTGAAGCTTTCTTT.

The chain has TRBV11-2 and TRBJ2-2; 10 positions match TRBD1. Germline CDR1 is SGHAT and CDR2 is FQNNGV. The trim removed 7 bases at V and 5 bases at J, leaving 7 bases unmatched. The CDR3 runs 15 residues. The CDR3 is CASTPDRGRTGELFF. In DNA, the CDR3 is TGTGCCAGCACCCCTGACAGGGGGCGGACCGGGGAGCTGTTTTTT.

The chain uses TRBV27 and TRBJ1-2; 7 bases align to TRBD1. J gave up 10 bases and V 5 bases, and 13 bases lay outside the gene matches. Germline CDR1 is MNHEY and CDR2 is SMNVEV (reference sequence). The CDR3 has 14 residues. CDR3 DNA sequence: TGTGCCAGCAGTAGAACAGGGGACCCAAGAACCTACACCTTC. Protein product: CASSRTGDPRTYTF.

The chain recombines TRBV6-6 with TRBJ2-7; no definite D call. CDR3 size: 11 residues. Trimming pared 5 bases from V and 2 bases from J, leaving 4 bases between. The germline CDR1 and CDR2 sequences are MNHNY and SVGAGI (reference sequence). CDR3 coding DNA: TGTGCCAGCAGTGGAGCCTACGAGCAGTACTTC. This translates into CASSGAYEQYF.

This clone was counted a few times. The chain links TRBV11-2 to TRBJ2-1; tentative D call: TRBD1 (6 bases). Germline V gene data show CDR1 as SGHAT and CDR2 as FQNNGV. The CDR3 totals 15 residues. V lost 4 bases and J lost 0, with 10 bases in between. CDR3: CASSSRGSSYNEQFF. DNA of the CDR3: TGTGCCAGCAGCTCGAGGGGGAGCTCCTACAATGAGCAGTTCTTC.

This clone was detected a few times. CDR3 region: CASSPPQGLEAFF. The CDR3 region has the DNA TGTGCCAGCTCACCGCCCCAGGGCCTTGAAGCTTTCTTT. The chain carries TRBV18 and TRBJ1-1, with D tentatively TRBD1 (5 bases). Trimming took 3 bases from V and 7 from J, leaving 12 bases between them. Germline CDR1 and CDR2: KGHSH and LQKENI. The length of the CDR3 is 13 residues.

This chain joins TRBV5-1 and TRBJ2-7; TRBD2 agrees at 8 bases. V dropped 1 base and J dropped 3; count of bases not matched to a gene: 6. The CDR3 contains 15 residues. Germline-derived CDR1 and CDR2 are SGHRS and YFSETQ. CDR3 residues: CASSLTPGLVYEQYF. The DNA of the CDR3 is TGCGCCAGCAGCTTGACCCCGGGACTAGTCTACGAGCAGTACTTC. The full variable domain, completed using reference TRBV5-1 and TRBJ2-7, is KAGVTQTPRYLIKTRGQQVTLSCSPISGHRSVSWYQQTPGQGLQFLFEYFSETQRNKGNFPGRFSGRQFSNSRSEMNVSTLELGDSALYLCASSLTPGLVYEQYFGPGTRLTVT.

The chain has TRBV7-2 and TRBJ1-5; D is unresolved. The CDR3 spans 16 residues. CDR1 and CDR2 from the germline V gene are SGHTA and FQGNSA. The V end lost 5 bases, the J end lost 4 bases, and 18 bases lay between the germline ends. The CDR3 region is CASSAPGSQFNQPQHF. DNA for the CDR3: TGTGCCAGCAGCGCCCCGGGGTCACAGTTTAATCAGCCCCAGCATTTT.

Here the CDR3 DNA reads TGTGCCAGCTCACCGGGACTAGGGTACGCCGGGGAGCTGTTTTTT. As protein: CASSPGLGYAGELFF. V and J are TRBV18 and TRBJ2-2; 8 bases agree with TRBD2. The CDR3 covers 15 residues. The germline V gene encodes CDR1 KGHSH and CDR2 LQKENI. The junction had 6 bases not matched to a gene; V was cut back by 3 bases and J by 6 bases.

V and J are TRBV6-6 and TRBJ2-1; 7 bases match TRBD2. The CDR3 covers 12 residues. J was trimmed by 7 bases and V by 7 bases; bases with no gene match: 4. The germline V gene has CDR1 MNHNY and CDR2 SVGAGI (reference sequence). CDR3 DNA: TGTGCCAGCATTGGGGGGGGGAATGAGCAGTTCTTC. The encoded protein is CASIGGGNEQFF.

CDR3 amino acids: CSWGILAGAPPSTDTQYF. Written as DNA, the CDR3 is TGCTCCTGGGGAATACTAGCGGGAGCCCCACCTAGCACAGATACGCAGTATTTT. The chain uses TRBV1 and TRBJ2-3; the table calls TRBD2, which could not be checked here. TRBV1 is marked as a pseudogene. The CDR3 is 18 amino acids.

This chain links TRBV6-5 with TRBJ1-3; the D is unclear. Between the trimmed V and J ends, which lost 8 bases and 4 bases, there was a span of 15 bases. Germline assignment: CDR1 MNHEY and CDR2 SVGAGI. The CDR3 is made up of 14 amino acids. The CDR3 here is CASGSPGLGNTIYF. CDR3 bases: TGTGCCAGCGGAAGTCCGGGGTTGGGAAACACCATATATTTT.

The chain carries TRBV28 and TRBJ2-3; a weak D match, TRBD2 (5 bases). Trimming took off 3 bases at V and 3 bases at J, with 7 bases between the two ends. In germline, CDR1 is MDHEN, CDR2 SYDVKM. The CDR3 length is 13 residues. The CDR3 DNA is TGTGCCAGCAGTTTTAGAGGGACAGATACGCAGTATTTT. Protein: CASSFRGTDTQYF.

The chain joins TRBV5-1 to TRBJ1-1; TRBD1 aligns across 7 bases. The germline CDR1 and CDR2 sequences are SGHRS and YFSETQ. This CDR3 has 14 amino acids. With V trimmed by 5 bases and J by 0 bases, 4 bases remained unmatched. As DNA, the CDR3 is TGCGCCAGCAGGCTGGGACAGATGAACACTGAAGCTTTCTTT. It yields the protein CASRLGQMNTEAFF.

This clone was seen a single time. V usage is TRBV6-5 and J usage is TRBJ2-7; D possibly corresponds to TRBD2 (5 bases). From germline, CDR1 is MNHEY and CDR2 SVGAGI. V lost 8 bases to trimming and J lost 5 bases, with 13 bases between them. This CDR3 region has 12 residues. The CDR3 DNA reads TGTGCCAGCGGCCCTACTAGGGACGAGCAGTACTTC. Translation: CASGPTRDEQYF.

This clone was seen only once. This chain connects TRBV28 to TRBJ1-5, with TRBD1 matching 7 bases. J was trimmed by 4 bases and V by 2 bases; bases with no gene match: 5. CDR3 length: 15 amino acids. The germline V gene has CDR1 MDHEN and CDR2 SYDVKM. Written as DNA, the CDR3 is TGTGCCAGCAGTTTAGTGACAGGGAATAATCAGCCCCAGCATTTT. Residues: CASSLVTGNNQPQHF.

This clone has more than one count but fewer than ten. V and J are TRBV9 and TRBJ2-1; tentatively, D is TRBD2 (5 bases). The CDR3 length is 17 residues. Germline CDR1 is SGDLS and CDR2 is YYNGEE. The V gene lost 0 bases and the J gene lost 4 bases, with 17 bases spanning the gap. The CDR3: CASSVVSVGVRYNEQFF. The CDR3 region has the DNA TGTGCCAGCAGCGTAGTTAGCGTCGGAGTAAGGTACAATGAGCAGTTCTTC.

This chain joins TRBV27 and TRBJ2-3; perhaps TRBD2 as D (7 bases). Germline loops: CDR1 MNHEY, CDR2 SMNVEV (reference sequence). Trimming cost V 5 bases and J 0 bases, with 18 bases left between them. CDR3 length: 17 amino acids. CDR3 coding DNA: TGTGCCAGCAGTCCCACCTCGGGCGGGGGCAGCACAGATACGCAGTATTTT. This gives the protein CASSPTSGGGSTDTQYF.